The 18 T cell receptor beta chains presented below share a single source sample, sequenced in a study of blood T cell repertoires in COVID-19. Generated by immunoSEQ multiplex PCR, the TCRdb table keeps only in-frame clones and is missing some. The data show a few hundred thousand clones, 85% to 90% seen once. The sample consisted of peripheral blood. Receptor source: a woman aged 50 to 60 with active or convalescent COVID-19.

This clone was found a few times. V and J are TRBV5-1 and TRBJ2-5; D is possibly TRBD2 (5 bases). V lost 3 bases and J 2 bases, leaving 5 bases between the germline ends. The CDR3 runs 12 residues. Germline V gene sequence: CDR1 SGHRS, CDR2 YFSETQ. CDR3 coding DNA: TGCGCCAGCAGCTCGGGACAAGAGACCCAGTACTTC. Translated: CASSSGQETQYF.

The CDR3 protein is CASSLLGQGNVWTGELFF. The DNA of the CDR3 is TGCGCCAGCAGCTTGCTCGGACAGGGGAATGTGTGGACCGGGGAGCTGTTTTTT. The rearrangement joins TRBV5-1 to TRBJ2-2; TRBD1 agrees at 9 bases. CDR1 and CDR2 (germline): SGHRS, YFSETQ. The V gene end was trimmed by 1 base and the J gene end by 5 bases; junction bases not matched to a gene: 12. There are 18 residues in the CDR3.

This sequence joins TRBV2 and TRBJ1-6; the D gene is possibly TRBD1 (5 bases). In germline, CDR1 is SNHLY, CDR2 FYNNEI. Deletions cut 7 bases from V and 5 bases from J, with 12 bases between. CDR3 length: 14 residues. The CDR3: CASNPGLDNSPLHF. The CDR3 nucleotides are TGTGCCAGCAACCCGGGACTGGATAATTCACCCCTCCACTTT. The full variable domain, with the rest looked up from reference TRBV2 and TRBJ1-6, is EPEVTQTPSHQVTQMGQEVILRCVPISNHLYFYWYRQILGQKVEFLVSFYNNEISEKSEIFDDQFSVERPDGSNFTLKIRSTKLEDSAMYFCASNPGLDNSPLHFGNGTRLTVT.

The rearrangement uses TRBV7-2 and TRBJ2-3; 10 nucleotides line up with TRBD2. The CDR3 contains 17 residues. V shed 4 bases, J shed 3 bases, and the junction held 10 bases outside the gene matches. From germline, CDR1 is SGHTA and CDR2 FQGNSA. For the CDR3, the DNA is TGTGCCAGCAGCTCCGCGCCGGGACTAGCGAGGACAGATACGCAGTATTTT. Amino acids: CASSSAPGLARTDTQYF. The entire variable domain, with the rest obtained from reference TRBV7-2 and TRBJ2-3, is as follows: GAGVSQSPSNKVTEKGKDVELRCDPISGHTALYWYRQSLGQGLEFLIYFQGNSAPDKSGLPSDRFSAERTGGSVSTLTIQRTQQEDSAVYLCASSSAPGLARTDTQYFGPGTRLTVL.

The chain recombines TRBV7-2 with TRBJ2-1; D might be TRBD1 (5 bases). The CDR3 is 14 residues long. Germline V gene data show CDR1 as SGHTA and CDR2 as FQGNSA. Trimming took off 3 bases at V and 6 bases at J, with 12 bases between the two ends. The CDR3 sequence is CASSFTRRVNEQFF. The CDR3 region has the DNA TGTGCCAGCAGCTTCACTCGCAGGGTCAATGAGCAGTTCTTC.

The CDR3 region has the DNA TGTGCCAGCACCCCTTTAAAGGAGCGGAGGCCGGTTCTGGGGTATGGCTACACCTTC. It encodes CASTPLKERRPVLGYGYTF. V gene TRBV28 combines with J gene TRBJ1-2; D gene uncertain. The V gene lost 7 bases and the J gene lost 5 bases, with 32 bases spanning the gap. Germline loops: CDR1 MDHEN, CDR2 SYDVKM. This CDR3 region has 19 residues.

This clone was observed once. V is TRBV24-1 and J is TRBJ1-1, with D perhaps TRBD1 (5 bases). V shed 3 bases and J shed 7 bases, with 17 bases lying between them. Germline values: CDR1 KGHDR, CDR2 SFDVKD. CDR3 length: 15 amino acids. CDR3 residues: CATSDGPGPNGEAFF. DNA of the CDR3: TGTGCCACCAGTGATGGGCCAGGGCCGAACGGTGAAGCTTTCTTT.

This CDR3 reads CASSRRVRYEQYF. CDR3 coding DNA: TGTGCCAGCAGCCGCAGGGTACGGTACGAGCAGTACTTC. The rearrangement uses TRBV3-1 (or the pseudogene TRBV3-2) and TRBJ2-7, with TRBD1 as a possible D gene (5 bases). The CDR3 runs 13 residues. Trimming shortened V by 4 bases and J by 4 bases, and 11 bases separated the two germline ends. The germline CDR1 and CDR2 sequences are LGHDT and YNNKEL (reference sequence).

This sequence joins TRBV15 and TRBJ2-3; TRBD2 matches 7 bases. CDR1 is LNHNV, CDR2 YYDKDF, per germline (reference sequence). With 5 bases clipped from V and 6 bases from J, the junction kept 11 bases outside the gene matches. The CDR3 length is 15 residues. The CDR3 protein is CATSLLGGRGDTQYF. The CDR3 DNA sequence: TGTGCCACCAGCCTGCTTGGGGGGAGGGGCGATACGCAGTATTTT.

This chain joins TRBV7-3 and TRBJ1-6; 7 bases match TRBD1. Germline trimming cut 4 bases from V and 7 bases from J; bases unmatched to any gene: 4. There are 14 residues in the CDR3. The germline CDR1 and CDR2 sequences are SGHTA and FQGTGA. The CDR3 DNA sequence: TGTGCCAGCAGCTCGGGACAGCTAAATTCACCCCTCCACTTT. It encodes CASSSGQLNSPLHF.

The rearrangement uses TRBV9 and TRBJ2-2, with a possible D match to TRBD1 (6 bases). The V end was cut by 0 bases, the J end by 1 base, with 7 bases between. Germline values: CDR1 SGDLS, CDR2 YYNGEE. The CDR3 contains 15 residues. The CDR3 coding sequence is TGTGCCAGCAGCGTAGGACAGGAGAACACCGGGGAGCTGTTTTTT. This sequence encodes CASSVGQENTGELFF. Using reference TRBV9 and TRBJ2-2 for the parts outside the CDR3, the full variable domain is DSGVTQTPKHLITATGQRVTLRCSPRSGDLSVYWYQQSLDQGLQFLIQYYNGEERAKGNILERFSAQQFPDLHSELNLSSLELGDSALYFCASSVGQENTGELFFGEGSRLTVL.

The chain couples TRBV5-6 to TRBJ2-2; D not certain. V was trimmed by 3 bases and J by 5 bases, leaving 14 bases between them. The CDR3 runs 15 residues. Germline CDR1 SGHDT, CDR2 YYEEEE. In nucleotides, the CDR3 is TGTGCCAGCAGCTCGAGGCTTTTGAGGACCGGGGAGCTGTTTTTT. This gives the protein CASSSRLLRTGELFF.

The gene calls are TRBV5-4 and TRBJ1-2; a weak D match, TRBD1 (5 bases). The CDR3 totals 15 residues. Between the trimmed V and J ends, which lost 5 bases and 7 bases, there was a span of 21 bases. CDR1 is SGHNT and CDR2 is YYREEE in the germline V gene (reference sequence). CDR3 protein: CASRPPLQGGAGYTF. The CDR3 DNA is TGTGCCAGCAGACCACCACTTCAGGGAGGGGCTGGCTACACCTTC.

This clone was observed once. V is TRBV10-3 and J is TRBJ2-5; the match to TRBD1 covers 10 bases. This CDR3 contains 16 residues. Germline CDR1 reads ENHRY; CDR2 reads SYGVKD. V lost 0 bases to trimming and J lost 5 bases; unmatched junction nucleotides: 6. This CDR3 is CAISESGQGKMETQYF. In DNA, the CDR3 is TGTGCCATCAGTGAGTCGGGACAGGGGAAGATGGAGACCCAGTACTTC.

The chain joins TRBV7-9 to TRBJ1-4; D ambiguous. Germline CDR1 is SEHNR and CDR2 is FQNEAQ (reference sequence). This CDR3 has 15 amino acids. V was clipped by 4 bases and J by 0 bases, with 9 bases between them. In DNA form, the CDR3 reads TGTGCCAGCAGCTCTAGAGGTCCAACTAATGAAAAACTGTTTTTT. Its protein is CASSSRGPTNEKLFF.

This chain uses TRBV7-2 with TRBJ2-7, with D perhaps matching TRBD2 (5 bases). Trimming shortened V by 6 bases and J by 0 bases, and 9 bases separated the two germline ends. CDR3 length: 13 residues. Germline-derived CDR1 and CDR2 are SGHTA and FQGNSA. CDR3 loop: CASREASSYEQYF. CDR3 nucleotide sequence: TGTGCCAGCAGGGAGGCCAGCTCCTACGAGCAGTACTTC.

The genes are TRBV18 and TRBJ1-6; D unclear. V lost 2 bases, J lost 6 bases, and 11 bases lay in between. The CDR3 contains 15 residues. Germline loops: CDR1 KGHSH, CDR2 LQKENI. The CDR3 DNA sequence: TGTGCCAGCTCACCAAGTAGAGACACTAATTCACCCCTCCACTTT. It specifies CASSPSRDTNSPLHF.

The CDR3 here is CASSVFRDRDGVNTEAFF. CDR3 DNA sequence: TGTGCCAGCAGCGTCTTCCGGGACAGGGACGGTGTGAACACTGAAGCTTTCTTT. The chain uses TRBV9 and TRBJ1-1; TRBD1 agrees at 9 bases. CDR1 is SGDLS and CDR2 is YYNGEE in the germline V gene. The trim removed 2 bases at V and 0 bases at J, leaving 11 bases unmatched. The length of the CDR3 is 18 residues.